These 21 T cell receptor beta chains originate from one sample sequenced in a study of beta chain features in type 1 diabetes. Of the isolated RNA, all was reverse transcribed, and so the sequenced material was expressed TCRB transcripts. The repertoire was sequenced with immunoSEQ multiplex PCR; TCRdb's copy has only in-frame clones and lacks some. The data contain 430,000 or so clones, about 10% of them singletons. Sequencing used naive CD4+ T cells from blood. These TCRs come from a woman under 30 in good health.

Notes on this clone: This sample includes further DNA sequences coding for the same CDR3. The gene calls are TRBV30 and TRBJ1-5, with unresolved D. Germline V gene sequence: CDR1 GTSNPN, CDR2 SVGIG (reference sequence). The CDR3 covers 13 residues. V was trimmed by 1 base and J by 0 bases, leaving 4 bases between them. For the CDR3, the DNA is TGTGCCTGGAGTGAAGATAGCAATCAGCCCCAGCATTTT. Its translation: CAWSEDSNQPQHF.

The CDR3 here is CAISPTDGAYNEQFF. The CDR3 DNA reads TGTGCCATCAGTCCAACAGATGGAGCCTACAATGAGCAGTTCTTC. The rearrangement links TRBV10-3 to TRBJ2-1; unclear D gene. Germline loops: CDR1 ENHRY, CDR2 SYGVKD. V was pared by 5 bases and J by 2 bases, with 13 bases between. There are 15 residues in the CDR3.

There are a few counts of this clone. The chain combines TRBV7-9 with TRBJ2-7; 7 bases agree with TRBD2. The J segment lost 2 bases and the V segment lost 5 bases, leaving 15 bases of the junction unmatched. The V gene's germline CDR1 is SEHNR and CDR2 FQNEAQ (reference sequence). This CDR3 is 17 amino acids long. In DNA, the CDR3 is TGTGCCAGCAGCAGGGGCGGGTTGGCTAGCGGAGCCTACGAGCAGTACTTC. It translates to CASSRGGLASGAYEQYF.

This sequence joins TRBV4-2 and TRBJ2-7; TRBD1 matches 7 bases. The CDR3 spans 16 residues. Germline loops: CDR1 LGHNA, CDR2 YNFKEQ. Trimming cost V 1 base and J 8 bases; bases outside gene matches: 14. CDR3 sequence reads: CASSQAIGTESKKQYF. In nucleotides, the CDR3 is TGTGCCAGCAGCCAAGCTATCGGGACAGAATCGAAAAAGCAGTACTTC.

About this clone: Other DNA sequences within the sample encode an identical CDR3. The chain is built from TRBV28 and TRBJ2-3; 9 bases are shared with TRBD1. V lost 6 bases to trimming and J lost 1 base; unmatched junction nucleotides: 2. The CDR3 extends over 14 amino acids. CDR1 is MDHEN and CDR2 is SYDVKM in the germline V gene. The CDR3 region is CASRRTGGTDTQYF. For the CDR3, the DNA is TGTGCCAGCAGGAGGACAGGGGGCACAGATACGCAGTATTTT.

This clone was seen a few times. The rearrangement joins TRBV7-9 to TRBJ2-3, with unresolved D. This CDR3 has 14 residues. Trimming cost V 2 bases and J 8 bases, with 14 bases left between them. Germline loops: CDR1 SEHNR, CDR2 FQNEAQ (reference sequence). CDR3 amino acids: CASSLNQPTGTQYF. Here the CDR3 DNA reads TGTGCCAGCAGCTTAAACCAGCCTACCGGTACGCAGTATTTT.

This clone was detected only a few times. The chain employs TRBV29-1 and TRBJ2-3, with 7 nucleotides matching TRBD2. The germline CDR1 and CDR2 sequences are SQVTM and ANQGSEA. There are 13 residues in the CDR3. V was clipped by 4 bases and J by 6 bases; unmatched bases: 7. The DNA for the CDR3 is TGCAGCGTTGCGGCGGGAGTGAGCGATACGCAGTATTTT. Residues: CSVAAGVSDTQYF.

CDR3 DNA: TGTGCCAGTCGACAGGGGGCCTACAATGAGCAGTTCTTC. Encoded protein: CASRQGAYNEQFF. The chain couples TRBV19 to TRBJ2-1; TRBD1 aligns across 9 bases. CDR1 is LNHDA, CDR2 SQIVND, per germline (reference sequence). The CDR3 contains 13 residues. V lost 8 bases to trimming and J lost 2 bases; unmatched junction nucleotides: 1.

V is TRBV7-3 and J is TRBJ2-1; no firm D call. V lost 0 bases to trimming and J lost 6 bases, with 12 bases between them. Per the germline V gene, CDR1 is SGHTA and CDR2 is FQGTGA. The CDR3 runs to 15 residues. The CDR3 DNA is TGTGCCAGCAGCTTAACTGGGGTCGGACGCAATGAGCAGTTCTTC. Protein: CASSLTGVGRNEQFF. The full variable domain, completed using reference TRBV7-3 and TRBJ2-1, is GAGVSQTPSNKVTEKGKYVELRCDPISGHTALYWYRQSLGQGPEFLIYFQGTGAADDSGLPNDRFFAVRPEGSVSTLKIQRTERGDSAVYLCASSLTGVGRNEQFFGPGTRLTVL.

In its sample, this clone was seen a few times. The rearrangement links TRBV29-1 to TRBJ2-2, with 7 positions matching TRBD2. Germline trimming cut 4 bases from V and 3 bases from J; bases unmatched to any gene: 8. Germline-derived CDR1 and CDR2 are SQVTM and ANQGSEA. CDR3 length equals 15 residues. The CDR3 DNA sequence: TGCAGCGTTGTAAAGGGACTATCGGACACCGGGGAGCTGTTTTTT. It yields the protein CSVVKGLSDTGELFF.

This sequence joins TRBV15 and TRBJ2-3; 12 bases align to TRBD2. The CDR3 runs 18 residues. The germline V gene has CDR1 LNHNV and CDR2 YYDKDF (reference sequence). V was pared by 0 bases and J by 5 bases, with 9 bases of the junction left unmatched. The CDR3 spells CATSREYGLAGIVDTQYF. Written as DNA, the CDR3 is TGTGCCACCAGCAGAGAGTATGGACTAGCGGGAATCGTAGATACGCAGTATTTT. Using reference TRBV15 and TRBJ2-3 for the parts outside the CDR3, the full variable domain is DAMVIQNPRYQVTQFGKPVTLSCSQTLNHNVMYWYQQKSSQAPKLLFHYYDKDFNNEADTPDNFQSRRPNTSFCFLDIRSPGLGDTAMYLCATSREYGLAGIVDTQYFGPGTRLTVL.

V usage is TRBV7-2 and J usage is TRBJ2-3; 7 nucleotides match TRBD2. This CDR3 comprises 15 residues. Per the germline V gene, CDR1 is SGHTA and CDR2 is FQGNSA. J was trimmed by 2 bases and V by 6 bases; bases with no gene match: 8. The chain's CDR3 is CASRRGTTPTDTQYF. The CDR3 DNA sequence: TGTGCCAGCAGGCGCGGGACTACCCCCACAGATACGCAGTATTTT. The full variable domain, its missing parts supplied by reference TRBV7-2 and TRBJ2-3, is GAGVSQSPSNKVTEKGKDVELRCDPISGHTALYWYRQSLGQGLEFLIYFQGNSAPDKSGLPSDRFSAERTGGSVSTLTIQRTQQEDSAVYLCASRRGTTPTDTQYFGPGTRLTVL.

This clone was counted between two and nine times. This likely comes from a read error, as the CDR3 has no conserved phenylalanine or tryptophan at its end. The limits of the CDR3 on the DNA are not certain, so only TCRdb's listed CDR3 is given. The V and J genes are TRBV6-6 and TRBJ2-7. The CDR3 length is 13 residues, termini included. Germline-derived CDR1 and CDR2 are MNHNY and SVGAGI (reference sequence). CDR3 region: CASSYSTFNWKAL.

This clone was seen more than once but under ten times. The chain carries TRBV25-1 and TRBJ1-1; weak D call: TRBD1 (5 bases). From germline, CDR1 is MGHDK and CDR2 SYGVNS. This CDR3 is built from 14 residues. Trimming took 3 bases from V and 0 from J, leaving 8 bases between them. The CDR3 is CASSEAGMNTEAFF. The CDR3 nucleotides read TGTGCCAGCAGTGAGGCAGGGATGAACACTGAAGCTTTCTTT.

This chain joins TRBV15 and TRBJ2-3, with TRBD2 identical over 7 bases. Germline loops: CDR1 LNHNV, CDR2 YYDKDF (reference sequence). The J segment lost 5 bases and the V segment lost 1 base, leaving 6 bases of the junction unmatched. The CDR3 consists of 15 residues. CDR3 DNA: TGTGCCACCAGCAGAGCGGGCGGGGGATTAGATACGCAGTATTTT. Translating gives CATSRAGGGLDTQYF.

This clone has a handful of counts. This rearrangement joins TRBV27 to TRBJ2-5, with no clear D. Trimming stripped 1 base from V and 3 bases from J, with 6 bases between. Germline V gene lookup returns CDR1 MNHEY and CDR2 SMNVEV (reference sequence). The CDR3 has 13 residues. CDR3 bases: TGTGCCAGCAGTTTATGGTCAGAAGAGACCCAGTACTTC. Translation: CASSLWSEETQYF.

V is TRBV19 and J is TRBJ2-1; D might be TRBD1 (5 bases). CDR1 is LNHDA and CDR2 is SQIVND in the germline V gene (reference sequence). The ends were cut back, 5 bases at V and 9 bases at J, with 14 bases in the middle. The CDR3 is made up of 13 amino acids. CDR3 in DNA: TGTGCCAGTAGTTTATCAGGGTTAGGTGAGCAGTTCTTC. Its protein product is CASSLSGLGEQFF.

This clone showed up just a few times. The chain combines TRBV15 with TRBJ2-1; D is possibly TRBD2 (7 bases). Germline values: CDR1 LNHNV, CDR2 YYDKDF (reference sequence). CDR3 length: 15 amino acids. V lost 3 bases and J lost 2, with 11 bases in between. This CDR3 is CATSSPGGTYNEQFF. The DNA for the CDR3 is TGTGCCACCAGCAGCCCGGGGGGCACCTACAATGAGCAGTTCTTC.

This clone appeared a few times. This chain uses TRBV29-1 with TRBJ2-7, with D perhaps matching TRBD1 or TRBD2 (5 bases each). The germline V gene has CDR1 SQVTM and CDR2 ANQGSEA. Trimming left V 6 bases short and J 3 bases short, with 12 bases between. CDR3 size: 12 residues. The CDR3: CSVGTVGYEQYF. CDR3 bases: TGCAGCGTGGGGACGGTTGGCTACGAGCAGTACTTC.

This clone was detected only a few times. This sample also contains other DNA sequences that code for the same CDR3. The chain employs TRBV20-1 and TRBJ2-7; the D is unclear. The CDR3 consists of 11 residues. With 0 bases removed from V and 3 bases from J, the gap between germline ends came to 3 bases. Germline loops: CDR1 DFQATT, CDR2 SNEGSKA (reference sequence). The CDR3 loop reads CSARDGYEQYF. CDR3 nucleotides: TGCAGTGCTAGAGACGGCTACGAGCAGTACTTC.

This clone has a handful of counts. The V gene is TRBV29-1, the J gene TRBJ2-1; 7 bases match TRBD1. This CDR3 has 12 amino acids. CDR1 is SQVTM, CDR2 ANQGSEA, per germline. The V and J ends lost 6 bases and 6 bases, in that order; junction bases with no gene match: 5. The CDR3 coding sequence is TGCAGCGTGAGGACAGGTAGCAATGAGCAGTTCTTC. This gives the protein CSVRTGSNEQFF.